The sequence of this T cell receptor (beta chain) was determined in a study of cytomegalovirus exposure and HLA in healthy donors. Germline trimming cut 5 bases from V and 1 base from J; bases unmatched to any gene: 4. Germline assignment: CDR1 MDHEN and CDR2 SYDVKM. The CDR3 covers 14 residues. Primers: 60 Vbeta forward and 13 Jbeta reverse. The method was immunoSEQ multiplex PCR; TCRdb's version includes in-frame clones alone and lacks a portion of them. The sample records 150,000 to 200,000 clones, 70% to 90% being singletons. The sequenced material came from PBMCs. The chain has TRBV28 and TRBJ2-5, with 7 bases that match TRBD2. The clonotype was recovered from a woman aged 30 to 39 in good health and CMV-seronegative. The CDR3 loop reads CASSGEGLQETQYF. CDR3 nucleotides: TGTGCCAGCAGTGGGGAGGGCCTCCAAGAGACCCAGTACTTC.